Below are 26 T cell receptor beta chains sequenced from a single sample in a study of control samples from healthy donors and cancer patients (dated by TCRdb to the early 2020s). Receptor amplification or capture employed the immunoSEQ multiplex PCR assay. Sourced from immuneACCESS, this table was stored by TCRdb with only in-frame sequences that have V and J called. A share of the clones is absent; for the studies checked, an unresolved V gene accounts for under half, and the remainder has no known explanation. The sample records 130,000 or so clones, around 94% of which are singletons. Around 13% of the sample comes from the top ten. Specimen: blood. These receptors were collected from a man in his forties in good health.

The chain uses TRBV27 and TRBJ1-1; 8 nucleotides align to TRBD1. V was clipped by 8 bases and J by 4 bases; unmatched bases: 6. From germline, CDR1 is MNHEY and CDR2 SMNVEV (reference sequence). The CDR3 covers 13 residues. CDR3 loop: CASLNRGITEAFF. CDR3 in DNA: TGTGCCAGCCTAAACAGGGGGATCACTGAAGCTTTCTTT.

The CDR3 DNA sequence: TGTGCCAGCAGCCCCCTAGGCACCATGAACACTGAAGCTTTCTTT. The encoded protein is CASSPLGTMNTEAFF. V and J are TRBV11-2 and TRBJ1-1, with D uncertain. The germline V and J ends were trimmed by 5 bases and 0 bases, with 13 bases remaining between them. Looked up from germline, CDR1 is SGHAT and CDR2 is FQNNGV. This CDR3 region has 15 residues.

V is TRBV5-8 and J is TRBJ2-7; possible D gene TRBD1, 5 bases. This CDR3 comprises 14 residues. CDR1 is SGHTS and CDR2 is YDEGEE in the germline V gene. V was pared by 1 base and J by 2 bases, with 10 bases between. For the CDR3, the DNA is TGTGCCAGCAGCTTGTCTGCAGGGCCCTACGAGCAGTACTTC. This translates into CASSLSAGPYEQYF.

This rearrangement joins TRBV20-1 to TRBJ2-6; perhaps TRBD2 as D (5 bases). Germline loops: CDR1 DFQATT, CDR2 SNEGSKA (reference sequence). This CDR3 spans 15 amino acids. Trimming pared 3 bases from V and 2 bases from J, leaving 11 bases between. This CDR3 reads CSASVRVTGANVLTF. DNA of the CDR3: TGCAGTGCTAGTGTGCGGGTCACTGGGGCCAACGTCCTGACTTTC.

This chain joins TRBV20-1 and TRBJ2-7; D gene ambiguous. This CDR3 has 10 amino acids. The V end lost 5 bases, the J end lost 7 bases, and 9 bases lay between the germline ends. The V gene's germline CDR1 is DFQATT and CDR2 SNEGSKA (reference sequence). The CDR3 reads CSACGEEQYF. The CDR3 bases are TGCAGTGCTTGTGGAGAAGAGCAGTACTTC.

V and J are TRBV24-1 and TRBJ2-3; D remains unclear. Germline V CDR1 and CDR2: KGHDR, SFDVKD. V gave up 4 bases and J gave up 3 bases, with 4 bases separating them. This CDR3 contains 12 residues. DNA of the CDR3: TGTGCCACCAGTGACTGGACAGATACGCAGTATTTT. It yields the protein CATSDWTDTQYF.

V usage is TRBV12-3 or TRBV12-4 and J usage is TRBJ2-3; maybe TRBD1 (6 bases). The CDR3 is 13 residues long. V dropped 5 bases and J dropped 1 base, with 7 bases sitting between them. CDR3 bases: TGTGCCAGCAGTCGACAGGGCACAGATACGCAGTATTTT. The encoded protein is CASSRQGTDTQYF.

The chain employs TRBV4-2 and TRBJ2-2, with 7 bases matching TRBD1. Germline V gives CDR1 LGHNA, CDR2 YNFKEQ. CDR3 length: 16 residues. V lost 2 bases, J lost 5 bases, and 8 bases stayed unmatched. In DNA, the CDR3 is TGTGCCAGCAGCCAATACCCCGGGACAGCTACCGGGGAGCTGTTTTTT. This encodes CASSQYPGTATGELFF.

The chain uses TRBV9 and TRBJ1-4; a possible D gene is TRBD1 (5 bases). The CDR3 extends over 15 amino acids. The V gene's germline CDR1 is SGDLS and CDR2 YYNGEE. With 4 bases removed from V and 3 bases from J, the gap between germline ends came to 13 bases. This CDR3 is CASSTGGAANEKLFF. The CDR3 nucleotides are TGTGCCAGCAGCACCGGTGGGGCAGCTAATGAAAAACTGTTTTTT.

This clone is a singleton in its sample. CDR3 bases: TGTGCCAGCAGGCGGGAGGGGGTAGCGGGACGTGAGCAGTTCTTC. Its translation: CASRREGVAGREQFF. The J gene is TRBJ2-1, the V gene TRBV28, with 9 bases matching TRBD2. This CDR3 has 15 residues. Germline CDR1 and CDR2: MDHEN and SYDVKM. J was trimmed by 9 bases and V by 6 bases; bases with no gene match: 12. Using reference TRBV28 and TRBJ2-1 for the parts outside the CDR3, the full variable domain is DVKVTQSSRYLVKRTGEKVFLECVQDMDHENMFWYRQDPGLGLRLIYFSYDVKMKEKGDIPEGYSVSREKKERFSLILESASTNQTSMYLCASRREGVAGREQFFGPGTRLTVL.

V gene TRBV10-1 combines with J gene TRBJ2-7; the D gene could be TRBD1 or TRBD2 (6 bases each). There are 14 residues in the CDR3. Germline V gives CDR1 WNHNN, CDR2 SYGVQD (reference sequence). Trimming left V 3 bases short and J 5 bases short, with 14 bases between. CDR3 residues: CASSDEGGIDEQYF. In nucleotides, the CDR3 is TGCGCCAGCAGTGACGAGGGGGGAATCGACGAGCAGTACTTC.

The chain recombines TRBV28 with TRBJ1-4; D remains ambiguous. V shed 2 bases and J shed 1 base, with 8 bases lying between them. The CDR3 loop spans 15 amino acids. The germline V gene encodes CDR1 MDHEN and CDR2 SYDVKM. The CDR3 region is CASSLPSGTNEKLFF. The CDR3 coding sequence is TGTGCCAGCAGTTTACCCAGCGGAACTAATGAAAAACTGTTTTTT.

The rearrangement links TRBV24-1 to TRBJ2-2; no reliable D call. Looked up from germline, CDR1 is KGHDR and CDR2 is SFDVKD. Trimming removed 7 bases from V and 6 bases from J, with 8 bases in between. This CDR3 is 12 amino acids long. The CDR3 is CATREGAGELFF. In DNA form, the CDR3 reads TGTGCCACCAGGGAAGGCGCCGGGGAGCTGTTTTTT.

The V call is TRBV25-1, the J call TRBJ1-2, with a weak D call TRBD1 (6 bases). The germline V gene has CDR1 MGHDK and CDR2 SYGVNS. Trimming removed 4 bases at V and 6 bases at J, with 9 bases between. This CDR3 has 12 residues. The CDR3 nucleotides read TGTGCCAGCAGTGTCGCAGGGGATGGCTACACCTTC. Amino acids: CASSVAGDGYTF.

This chain joins TRBV6-6 and TRBJ1-5; D not resolved. Germline V gene data show CDR1 as MNHNY and CDR2 as SVGAGI (reference sequence). V was shortened by 4 bases and J by 4 bases, with 14 bases between the two germline ends. The CDR3 covers 15 residues. CDR3 amino acids: CASSSPYGENQPQHF. Written as DNA, the CDR3 is TGTGCCAGCAGTTCCCCTTATGGGGAAAATCAGCCCCAGCATTTT.

The rearrangement joins TRBV7-6 to TRBJ2-6, with D hard to call. This CDR3 comprises 18 residues. The ends were cut back, 5 bases at V and 0 bases at J, with 17 bases in the middle. Germline CDR1 SGHVS, CDR2 FNYEAQ. CDR3 in DNA: TGTGCCAGCAGCACCAGCCCGCCCTTTCTCTCTGGGGCCAACGTCCTGACTTTC. Its translation: CASSTSPPFLSGANVLTF.

V usage is TRBV9 and J usage is TRBJ1-5; 9 positions match TRBD1. The trim removed 0 bases at V and 6 bases at J, leaving 1 base unmatched. CDR1 and CDR2 from the germline V gene are SGDLS and YYNGEE. This CDR3 has 14 residues. CDR3 nucleotide sequence: TGTGCCAGCAGCGTAGAGACAGGGGGTCAGCCCCAGCATTTT. Translated, it gives CASSVETGGQPQHF.

The chain recombines TRBV30 with TRBJ2-3, with TRBD2 matching over 9 bases. Germline lookup yields CDR1 GTSNPN and CDR2 SVGIG (reference sequence). This CDR3 spans 15 amino acids. V lost 2 bases and J lost 2; bases outside the gene matches: 5. The CDR3 region is CAWSRVAGDTDTQYF. DNA for the CDR3: TGTGCCTGGAGTAGAGTAGCGGGAGACACAGATACGCAGTATTTT.

The chain combines TRBV6-1 with TRBJ2-5, with TRBD2 as a possible D gene (6 bases). This CDR3 is 17 amino acids long. CDR1 is MNHNS, CDR2 SASEGT, per germline. V shed 4 bases and J shed 0 bases, with 18 bases lying between them. The chain's CDR3 is CASSGPPGTPYQETQYF. The CDR3 nucleotides are TGTGCCAGCAGTGGACCTCCCGGGACTCCGTACCAAGAGACCCAGTACTTC.

The chain joins TRBV24-1 to TRBJ2-5; D ambiguous. The CDR3 runs 14 residues. V was pared by 1 base and J by 5 bases, with 10 bases between. Germline loops: CDR1 KGHDR, CDR2 SFDVKD. The CDR3 DNA reads TGTGCCACCAGTGATTTCGGGCTGGTTGAGACCCAGTACTTC. This translates into CATSDFGLVETQYF.

DNA for the CDR3: TGTGCCAGCAGCCAAGTTGAAGGTCTCTCCCGAGAGACCCAGTACTTC. This encodes CASSQVEGLSRETQYF. The chain recombines TRBV3-1 (or the pseudogene TRBV3-2) with TRBJ2-5; D remains ambiguous. Germline values: CDR1 LGHDT, CDR2 YNNKEL (reference sequence). The CDR3 is 16 amino acids. With 1 base removed from V and 4 bases from J, the gap between germline ends came to 16 bases.

This sequence joins TRBV20-1 and TRBJ2-7, with D tentatively TRBD1 or TRBD2 (5 bases each). The germline CDR1 and CDR2 sequences are DFQATT and SNEGSKA (reference sequence). V lost 3 bases and J lost 1, with 16 bases in between. The CDR3 is made up of 15 amino acids. The DNA of the CDR3 is TGCAGTGCTAGTAAGGGGCAGGGAGCATCCTACGAGCAGTACTTC. Its translation is CSASKGQGASYEQYF.

This rearrangement joins TRBV6-5 to TRBJ1-5; no firm D call. V was cut by 6 bases and J by 7 bases, with 10 bases left in between. The CDR3 is 12 amino acids. Germline-derived CDR1 and CDR2 are MNHEY and SVGAGI. CDR3: CASRGYGQPQHF. The CDR3 nucleotides read TGTGCCAGCAGAGGGTATGGCCAGCCCCAGCATTTT.

The CDR3 nucleotides are TGTGCCAGCAGTTCAGGGACAGGGGCCAATGAGCAGTTCTTC. Its translation is CASSSGTGANEQFF. V is TRBV6-5 and J is TRBJ2-1, with 10 bases fitting TRBD1. V was clipped by 4 bases and J by 6 bases; unmatched bases: 3. In germline, CDR1 is MNHEY, CDR2 SVGAGI. This CDR3 contains 14 residues.

This clone was detected only once. The chain has TRBV12-5 and TRBJ2-2, with D perhaps matching TRBD1 or TRBD2 (6 bases each). Germline V gene sequence: CDR1 LGHNT, CDR2 FRNRAP. The length of the CDR3 is 16 residues. V was clipped by 0 bases and J by 2 bases, with 10 bases between them. The CDR3 coding sequence is TGTGCTAGTGGTTTGGTACACGGGGGCAACACCGGGGAGCTGTTTTTT. Amino acids: CASGLVHGGNTGELFF.

The chain has TRBV10-3 and TRBJ2-1; TRBD2 aligns across 10 bases. Germline CDR1 reads ENHRY; CDR2 reads SYGVKD. The CDR3 loop spans 15 amino acids. V shed 6 bases, J shed 4 bases, and the junction held 6 bases outside the gene matches. The CDR3 loop is CAIRGTSGDYNEQFF. The CDR3 coding sequence is TGTGCCATCAGGGGCACTAGCGGGGATTACAATGAGCAGTTCTTC.